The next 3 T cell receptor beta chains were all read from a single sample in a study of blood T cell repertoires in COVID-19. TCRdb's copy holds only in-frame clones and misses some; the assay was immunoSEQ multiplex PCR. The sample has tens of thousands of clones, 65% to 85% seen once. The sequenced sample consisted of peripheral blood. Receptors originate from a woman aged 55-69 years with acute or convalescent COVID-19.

For the CDR3, the DNA is TGTGCCAGAAAAGGTGCCGCTCACGACAATCCTTGGTTTCAGCCCCAGCATTTT. This encodes CARKGAAHDNPWFQPQHF. The V gene is TRBV7-9, the J gene TRBJ1-5; D is ambiguous. The CDR3 length is 18 residues. Germline values: CDR1 SEHNR, CDR2 FQNEAQ (reference sequence). The V end was cut by 9 bases, the J end by 6 bases, with 30 bases between.

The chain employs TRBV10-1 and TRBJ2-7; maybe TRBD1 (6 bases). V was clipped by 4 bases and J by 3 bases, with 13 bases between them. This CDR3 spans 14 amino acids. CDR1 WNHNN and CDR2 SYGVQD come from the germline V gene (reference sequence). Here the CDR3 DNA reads TGCGCCAGCAGTGCCTCTGGGACACTCTACGAGCAGTACTTC. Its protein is CASSASGTLYEQYF.

CDR3 residues: CATEGEGSGRAAGELFF. The CDR3 nucleotides are TGTGCCACCGAGGGTGAGGGGAGCGGGAGGGCCGCCGGGGAGCTGTTTTTT. The V call is TRBV19, the J call TRBJ2-2; 10 bases are shared with TRBD2. The CDR3 sequence is 17 residues long. Germline trimming cut 10 bases from V and 6 bases from J; bases unmatched to any gene: 17. Per the germline V gene, CDR1 is LNHDA and CDR2 is SQIVND (reference sequence).